The clone carrying this T cell receptor (beta chain) was detected a few times. What it binds is unknown. Germline assignment: CDR1 KGHSY and CDR2 FQNENV. Trimming took off 5 bases at V and 4 bases at J, with 11 bases between the two ends. The CDR3 is 13 residues long. Russia was home to the donors, healthy Caucasian individuals aged roughly 6 to 90. These data belong to a study of blood T cells in healthy people across ages. General observations from the study: Compared with aged donors, long-lived donors showed fewer expanded clones, suggesting selection. In the absence of known donor CMV status, changes in expanded clonotypes were possibly confounded.

With a J-beta primer mix and a sample-barcoded 5' primer, a second PCR ran about 7 to 12 cycles. TCRdb recomputed calls from the 5' RACE reads with MiXCR, one row per CDR3 protein. There are about 1,500,000 distinct CDR3 sequences in the sample; 28% occur only once, and less than 9.5% lies in the top ten. The sequence was obtained from a woman in her thirties in good health. The J gene is TRBJ1-2, the V gene TRBV16; possible D gene TRBD1, 5 bases. Sequenced input: blood. In nucleotides, the CDR3 is TGTGCCAGCAGCGGGGGGATATCCTATGGCTACACCTTC. This encodes CASSGGISYGYTF.